These 30 T cell receptor beta chains originate from one sample sequenced in a study of T cells in Graves' hyperthyroidism and ophthalmopathy. RNA transcripts yielded amplified TCR beta CDR3 regions. With the HTBI primer set, the TCR CDR3 went through a first round of RT-PCR. One entry per CDR3 protein results from TCRdb running MiXCR on the multiplex PCR reads. The sample includes about 840,000 distinct CDR3 sequences, around 38% seen only once; the top ten take around 9.3%. The sequencing input was blood. The receptor set was obtained from a man between 18 and 35 years old with Graves' hyperthyroidism.

There are a few counts of this clonotype. The rearrangement links TRBV5-4 to TRBJ1-1; tentative D call: TRBD1 (6 bases). Between the trimmed V and J ends, which lost 6 bases and 8 bases, there was a span of 17 bases. Germline CDR1 and CDR2: SGHNT and YYREEE (reference sequence). The CDR3 sequence is 13 residues long. CDR3 region: CASMIQGPGEAFF. The CDR3 bases are TGTGCCAGCATGATACAGGGACCGGGAGAAGCTTTCTTT. The full variable domain, its missing parts supplied by reference TRBV5-4 and TRBJ1-1, is ETGVTQSPTHLIKTRGQQVTLRCSSQSGHNTVSWYQQALGQGPQFIFQYYREEENGRGNFPPRFSGLQFPNYSSELNVNALELDDSALYLCASMIQGPGEAFFGQGTRLTVV.

This clonotype was counted ten times or more. V is TRBV29-1 and J is TRBJ1-2; TRBD1 might be the D (5 bases). V lost 2 bases and J lost 7, with 5 bases in between. The V gene's germline CDR1 is SQVTM and CDR2 ANQGSEA. The CDR3 length is 10 residues. The chain's CDR3 is CSVETGGYTF. The CDR3, as DNA: TGCAGCGTTGAAACAGGTGGCTACACCTTC.

In this sample, this clonotype turned up many times. The chain is built from TRBV15 and TRBJ1-5; D gene uncertain. Germline V gene sequence: CDR1 LNHNV, CDR2 YYDKDF (reference sequence). Trimming removed 5 bases from V and 0 bases from J, with 8 bases in between. The CDR3 totals 14 residues. The CDR3 spells CATSPQYSNQPQHF. CDR3 nucleotide sequence: TGTGCCACCAGCCCGCAGTATAGCAATCAGCCCCAGCATTTT. Together with reference TRBV15 and TRBJ1-5, the CDR3 gives the full variable domain: DAMVIQNPRYQVTQFGKPVTLSCSQTLNHNVMYWYQQKSSQAPKLLFHYYDKDFNNEADTPDNFQSRRPNTSFCFLDIRSPGLGDTAMYLCATSPQYSNQPQHFGDGTRLSIL.

The V gene is TRBV4-3, the J gene TRBJ1-1; no firm D call. Germline V gives CDR1 LGHNA, CDR2 YSLEER. The CDR3 contains 14 residues. Trimming took 2 bases from V and 4 from J, leaving 11 bases between them. Written as DNA, the CDR3 is TGCGCCAGCAGCCAATCCACGGTGGTCACTGAAGCTTTCTTT. This codes for CASSQSTVVTEAFF.

The sample holds many counts of this clonotype. The rearrangement uses TRBV6-1 and TRBJ1-2; no firm D call. Germline loops: CDR1 MNHNS, CDR2 SASEGT. The CDR3 has 13 amino acids. Trimming took 6 bases from V and 3 from J, leaving 11 bases between them. CDR3 DNA: TGTGCCAGCAGAGACCGGGGAGACTATGGCTACACCTTC. It codes for CASRDRGDYGYTF.

A few counts support this clonotype. The rearrangement joins TRBV6-5 to TRBJ1-6; TRBD1 might be the D (6 bases). Germline V CDR1 and CDR2: MNHEY, SVGAGI. CDR3 size: 15 residues. Trimming pared 2 bases from V and 7 bases from J, leaving 12 bases between. CDR3 nucleotides: TGTGCCAGCAGTTACCTAGGCAGGGGCAATTCACCCCTCCACTTT. Translation gives CASSYLGRGNSPLHF.

This clonotype was found once. This may come from a read error, since a much larger clone is one base off. The chain joins TRBV9 to TRBJ1-4; TRBD1 might be the D (5 bases). Trimming cost V 7 bases and J 6 bases, with 16 bases left between them. The V gene's germline CDR1 is SGDLS and CDR2 YYNGEE. The CDR3 is 14 amino acids. CDR3 DNA sequence: TGTGCCAGCTGCCCGCTGGGAGGGGATGAAAAACTGTTTTTT. It translates to CASCPLGGDEKLFF.

There are a few counts of this clonotype. This chain joins TRBV19 and TRBJ1-3; D is possibly TRBD1 (5 bases). CDR3 length equals 13 residues. CDR1 is LNHDA, CDR2 SQIVND, per germline (reference sequence). Trimming stripped 9 bases from V and 2 bases from J, with 11 bases between. The chain's CDR3 is CASRLGPGNTIYF. The CDR3 DNA sequence: TGTGCCAGCAGATTGGGACCTGGAAACACCATATATTTT. Full variable domain (missing parts from reference TRBV19 and TRBJ1-3): DGGITQSPKYLFRKEGQNVTLSCEQNLNHDAMYWYRQDPGQGLRLIYYSQIVNDFQKGDIAEGYSVSREKKESFPLTVTSAQKNPTAFYLCASRLGPGNTIYFGEGSWLTVV.

This clonotype was seen ten or more times. J is TRBJ1-3 and V is TRBV29-1; D gene uncertain. Germline-derived CDR1 and CDR2 are SQVTM and ANQGSEA. Trimming removed 7 bases from V and 0 bases from J, with 10 bases in between. The CDR3 runs to 13 residues. The DNA for the CDR3 is TGCAGCGCGACCGCCGCCTCTGGAAACACCATATATTTT. This gives the protein CSATAASGNTIYF.

This clonotype showed up many times. The chain uses TRBV29-1 and TRBJ1-1; 7 nucleotides line up with TRBD1. The V and J ends lost 8 bases and 7 bases, in that order; junction bases with no gene match: 4. Germline V gene data show CDR1 as SQVTM and CDR2 as ANQGSEA. The CDR3 loop spans 10 amino acids. The CDR3 nucleotides read TGCAGCAGCGGACAGGATGAAGCTTTCTTT. Protein sequence: CSSGQDEAFF.

This clonotype was counted between two and nine times. The V gene is TRBV20-1, the J gene TRBJ2-7; D not resolved. Germline values: CDR1 DFQATT, CDR2 SNEGSKA (reference sequence). The CDR3 is 13 amino acids. Trimming took 3 bases from V and 3 from J, leaving 12 bases between them. The CDR3 spells CSARSPKVYEQYF. CDR3 in DNA: TGCAGTGCTAGGTCACCAAAGGTCTACGAGCAGTACTTC.

The chain combines TRBV7-9 with TRBJ1-1, with D perhaps TRBD1 (5 bases). Germline loops: CDR1 SEHNR, CDR2 FQNEAQ (reference sequence). Trimming removed 8 bases at V and 3 bases at J, with 22 bases between. There are 16 residues in the CDR3. CDR3 residues: CASSPSPGTAYTEAFF. As DNA, the CDR3 is TGTGCCAGCTCACCGTCACCCGGGACGGCGTACACTGAAGCTTTCTTT.

V and J are TRBV13 and TRBJ2-7; 7 bases fit TRBD1. The CDR3 runs 15 residues. J gave up 3 bases and V 3 bases, and 8 bases lay outside the gene matches. Germline CDR1 reads PRHDT; CDR2 reads FYEKMQ (reference sequence). This chain's CDR3 is CASSFGTERNYEQYF. CDR3 bases: TGTGCCAGCAGCTTTGGGACAGAAAGAAACTACGAGCAGTACTTC.

This clonotype was seen repeatedly, ten times or more. The chain carries TRBV2 and TRBJ2-7; 9 bases are shared with TRBD1. The germline CDR1 and CDR2 sequences are SNHLY and FYNNEI. CDR3 length: 11 amino acids. V dropped 4 bases and J dropped 13; count of bases not matched to a gene: 5. CDR3 nucleotide sequence: TGTGCCAGCAGTGCGACAGGGGGAAGTTACTTC. Translation: CASSATGGSYF.

The chain is built from TRBV10-3 and TRBJ1-6; D not resolved. The CDR3 is 16 amino acids. Germline values: CDR1 ENHRY, CDR2 SYGVKD. Trimming pared 0 bases from V and 7 bases from J, leaving 13 bases between. DNA for the CDR3: TGTGCCATCAGTGAGTCGCCCGGGCGGGCAAATTCACCCCTCCACTTT. It translates to CAISESPGRANSPLHF.

Points on this clonotype: This may stem from a read error, because a much larger clone lies one nucleotide away. The genes are TRBV29-1 and TRBJ1-2; tentative D call: TRBD1 (5 bases). V dropped 5 bases and J dropped 8 bases, with 15 bases sitting between them. This CDR3 spans 12 amino acids. The germline gives CDR1 SQVTM, CDR2 ANQGSEA. The CDR3 reads CSVSPGQRGYTF. DNA for the CDR3: TGCAGCGTTTCTCCGGGGCAGCGAGGCTACACCTTC.

The chain couples TRBV7-9 to TRBJ2-7; 7 bases agree with TRBD2. J lost 6 bases, V lost 0 bases, and 8 bases had no gene match. This CDR3 has 15 amino acids. Germline V gives CDR1 SEHNR, CDR2 FQNEAQ (reference sequence). The CDR3 DNA reads TGTGCCAGCAGCTTAGCCAGTACCTTAGCGGGCGAGCAGTACTTC. It encodes CASSLASTLAGEQYF.

This sequence joins TRBV4-1 and TRBJ2-5, with TRBD1 identical over 9 bases. The germline V gene has CDR1 MGHRA and CDR2 YSYEKL. The CDR3 is 16 amino acids. The V and J ends lost 4 bases and 4 bases, in that order; junction bases with no gene match: 10. CDR3 residues: CASSPQPGQGGETQYF. The CDR3 coding sequence is TGCGCCAGCAGCCCGCAACCGGGACAGGGAGGAGAGACCCAGTACTTC.

This clonotype was counted only a few times. This chain joins TRBV11-2 and TRBJ2-7, with a weak D call TRBD2 (6 bases). CDR1 and CDR2 from the germline V gene are SGHAT and FQNNGV. CDR3 length equals 15 residues. The V end lost 1 base, the J end lost 4 bases, and 14 bases lay between the germline ends. The CDR3 region is CASSLAGAGGYEQYF. DNA of the CDR3: TGTGCCAGCAGCTTAGCGGGAGCCGGCGGATACGAGCAGTACTTC.

This clonotype came up many times. The V call is TRBV12-3 or TRBV12-4, the J call TRBJ1-1; no firm D call. CDR3 length equals 14 residues. The V and J ends lost 5 bases and 2 bases respectively, with 12 bases between them. CDR3 sequence reads: CASSLHDTNTEAFF. The DNA of the CDR3 is TGTGCCAGCAGTCTTCATGACACAAACACTGAAGCTTTCTTT.

The gene calls are TRBV20-1 and TRBJ2-5, with 14 bases identical to TRBD2. The CDR3 covers 16 residues. V lost 3 bases and J lost 5; bases outside the gene matches: 8. Germline values: CDR1 DFQATT, CDR2 SNEGSKA (reference sequence). The CDR3, as DNA: TGCAGTGCTAGCAGGACTAGCGGGGGGCGGGGCGAGACCCAGTACTTC. Translated, it gives CSASRTSGGRGETQYF.

V gene TRBV7-9 combines with J gene TRBJ1-6; 7 bases match TRBD1. The germline gives CDR1 SEHNR, CDR2 FQNEAQ (reference sequence). V was clipped by 1 base and J by 6 bases; unmatched bases: 6. The CDR3 covers 16 residues. CDR3 amino acids: CASSLGTTGVNSPLHF. The DNA for the CDR3 is TGTGCCAGCAGCTTAGGGACTACAGGGGTTAATTCACCCCTCCACTTT. Filled out from reference TRBV7-9 and TRBJ1-6, the complete variable domain reads DTGVSQNPRHKITKRGQNVTFRCDPISEHNRLYWYRQTLGQGPEFLTYFQNEAQLEKSRLLSDRFSAERPKGSFSTLEIQRTEQGDSAMYLCASSLGTTGVNSPLHFGNGTRLTVT.

Regarding this clonotype: A read error may account for a junction end that differs from germline. This chain uses TRBV7-2 with TRBJ2-7; 11 nucleotides match TRBD2. The germline V gene encodes CDR1 SGHTA and CDR2 FQGNSA. The CDR3 spans 15 residues. The CDR3 protein is CASSQGTSGLYEQYF. CDR3 nucleotide sequence: TGCGCCAGCAGCCAAGGGACTAGCGGATTGTACGAGCAGTACTTC.

The rearrangement links TRBV9 to TRBJ2-7; 13 nucleotides align to TRBD2. The CDR3 extends over 15 amino acids. In germline, CDR1 is SGDLS, CDR2 YYNGEE. The V and J ends lost 1 base and 6 bases, in that order; junction bases with no gene match: 4. CDR3 sequence reads: CASSVTGTSGTEQYF. Here the CDR3 DNA reads TGTGCCAGCAGCGTAACCGGGACTAGCGGGACCGAGCAGTACTTC.

This clonotype has a handful of counts. The chain uses TRBV7-2 and TRBJ1-3; TRBD1 aligns across 7 bases. Germline CDR1 reads SGHTA; CDR2 reads FQGNSA. CDR3 size: 17 residues. V lost 1 base to trimming and J lost 0 bases; unmatched junction nucleotides: 6. CDR3 loop: CASSLGGQRSSGNTIYF. CDR3 DNA sequence: TGTGCCAGCAGCTTAGGGGGACAGCGCTCCTCTGGAAACACCATATATTTT. Drawing the rest from reference TRBV7-2 and TRBJ1-3, the complete variable domain is GAGVSQSPSNKVTEKGKDVELRCDPISGHTALYWYRQSLGQGLEFLIYFQGNSAPDKSGLPSDRFSAERTGGSVSTLTIQRTQQEDSAVYLCASSLGGQRSSGNTIYFGEGSWLTVV.

This clonotype has only a few counts. This chain connects TRBV12-3 or TRBV12-4 to TRBJ1-6; D might be TRBD1 (6 bases). Trimming cost V 1 base and J 7 bases, with 11 bases left between them. The CDR3 spans 15 residues. CDR3 region: CASSLGGAGNSPLHF. The CDR3 DNA reads TGTGCCAGCAGTTTAGGGGGGGCCGGGAATTCACCCCTCCACTTT.

This clonotype was counted only a few times. The J gene is TRBJ1-5, the V gene TRBV19; D gene uncertain. This CDR3 spans 15 amino acids. The V end lost 0 bases, the J end lost 6 bases, and 12 bases lay between the germline ends. Germline values: CDR1 LNHDA, CDR2 SQIVND (reference sequence). The CDR3 sequence: CASSIDLGIFQPQHF. In nucleotides, the CDR3 is TGTGCCAGTAGTATAGATCTCGGTATTTTTCAGCCCCAGCATTTT. The variable domain in full, completed from reference TRBV19 and TRBJ1-5, reads DGGITQSPKYLFRKEGQNVTLSCEQNLNHDAMYWYRQDPGQGLRLIYYSQIVNDFQKGDIAEGYSVSREKKESFPLTVTSAQKNPTAFYLCASSIDLGIFQPQHFGDGTRLSIL.

This clonotype was recorded many times. The J gene is TRBJ1-2, the V gene TRBV2; unclear D gene. V lost 11 bases to trimming and J lost 8 bases, with 15 bases between them. Germline assignment: CDR1 SNHLY and CDR2 FYNNEI. CDR3 size: 11 residues. CDR3 region: CASRSGVGYTF. In DNA, the CDR3 is TGTGCCTCTCGATCAGGAGTCGGCTACACCTTC.

This clonotype was detected only once. The CDR3 DNA follows: TGTGCCAGCAGCCAAGGGTGGGACAACACCTACGAGCAGTACTTC. This codes for CASSQGWDNTYEQYF. The J gene is TRBJ2-7, the V gene TRBV7-9; TRBD1 might be the D (6 bases). CDR3 size: 15 residues. Germline values: CDR1 SEHNR, CDR2 FQNEAQ (reference sequence). With 5 bases removed from V and 2 bases from J, the gap between germline ends came to 16 bases.

This clonotype was counted many times. The chain links TRBV29-1 to TRBJ2-3, with 12 bases that match TRBD2. The CDR3 runs to 15 residues. Germline CDR1 SQVTM, CDR2 ANQGSEA. The J segment lost 5 bases and the V segment lost 3 bases, leaving 6 bases of the junction unmatched. CDR3 sequence: CSVDPRLAGEDTQYF. The CDR3 DNA sequence: TGCAGCGTTGACCCGAGACTAGCGGGAGAAGATACGCAGTATTTT.